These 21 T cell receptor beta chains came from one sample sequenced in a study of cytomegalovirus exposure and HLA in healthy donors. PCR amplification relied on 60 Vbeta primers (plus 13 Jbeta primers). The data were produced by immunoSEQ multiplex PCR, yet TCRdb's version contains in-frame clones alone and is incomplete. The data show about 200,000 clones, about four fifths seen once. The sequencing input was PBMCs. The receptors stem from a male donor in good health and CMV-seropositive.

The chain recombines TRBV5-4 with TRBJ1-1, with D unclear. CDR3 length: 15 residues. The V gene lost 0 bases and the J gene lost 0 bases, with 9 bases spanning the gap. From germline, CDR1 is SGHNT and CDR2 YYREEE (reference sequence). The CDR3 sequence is CASSLGGGLNTEAFF. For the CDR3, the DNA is TGTGCCAGCAGCTTGGGCGGAGGGTTGAACACTGAAGCTTTCTTT.

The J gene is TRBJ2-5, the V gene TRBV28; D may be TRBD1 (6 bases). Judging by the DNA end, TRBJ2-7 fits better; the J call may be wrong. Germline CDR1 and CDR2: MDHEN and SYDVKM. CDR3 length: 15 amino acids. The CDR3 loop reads CASILGQGRPYEQYF. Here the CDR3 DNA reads TGTGCCAGCATCTTAGGGCAGGGGCGTCCCTACGAGCAGTACTTC.

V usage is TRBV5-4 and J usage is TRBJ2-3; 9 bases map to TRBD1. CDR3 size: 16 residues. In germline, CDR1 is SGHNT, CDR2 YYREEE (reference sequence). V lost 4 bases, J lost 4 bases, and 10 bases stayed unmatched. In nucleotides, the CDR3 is TGTGCCAGCAGCAGCGTCGGGGGACAGGGTTCAGATACGCAGTATTTT. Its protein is CASSSVGGQGSDTQYF.

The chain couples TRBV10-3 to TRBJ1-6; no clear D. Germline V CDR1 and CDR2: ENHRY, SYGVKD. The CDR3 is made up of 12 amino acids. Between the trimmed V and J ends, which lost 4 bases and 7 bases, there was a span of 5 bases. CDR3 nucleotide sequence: TGTGCCATCAGTGGTGAGAATTCACCCCTCCACTTT. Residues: CAISGENSPLHF.

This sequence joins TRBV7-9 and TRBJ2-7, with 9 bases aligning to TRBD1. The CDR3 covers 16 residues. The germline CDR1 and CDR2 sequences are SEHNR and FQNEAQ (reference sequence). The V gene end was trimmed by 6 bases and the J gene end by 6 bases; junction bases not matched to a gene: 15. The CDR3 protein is CASSLRGTGKGGEQYF. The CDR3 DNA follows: TGTGCCAGCAGTTTACGAGGGACAGGGAAGGGGGGCGAGCAGTACTTC.

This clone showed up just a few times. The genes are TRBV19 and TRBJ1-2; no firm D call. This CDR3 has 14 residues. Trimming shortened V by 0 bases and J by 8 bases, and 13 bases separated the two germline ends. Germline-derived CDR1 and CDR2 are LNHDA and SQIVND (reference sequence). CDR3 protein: CASSIDRTARGYTF. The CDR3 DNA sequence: TGTGCCAGTAGTATAGATCGAACGGCTAGGGGCTACACCTTC.

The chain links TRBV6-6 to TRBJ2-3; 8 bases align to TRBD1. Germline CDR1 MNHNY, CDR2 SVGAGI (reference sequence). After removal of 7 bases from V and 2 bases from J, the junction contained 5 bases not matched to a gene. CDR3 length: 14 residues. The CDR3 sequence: CASTRDRFTDTQYF. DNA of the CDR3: TGTGCCAGCACCCGGGACAGGTTCACAGATACGCAGTATTTT.

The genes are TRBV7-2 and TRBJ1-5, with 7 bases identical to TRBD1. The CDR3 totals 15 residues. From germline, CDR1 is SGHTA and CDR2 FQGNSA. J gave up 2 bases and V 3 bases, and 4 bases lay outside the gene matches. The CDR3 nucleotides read TGTGCCAGCAGCTTCGATGGACAGGGCAATCAGCCCCAGCATTTT. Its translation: CASSFDGQGNQPQHF.

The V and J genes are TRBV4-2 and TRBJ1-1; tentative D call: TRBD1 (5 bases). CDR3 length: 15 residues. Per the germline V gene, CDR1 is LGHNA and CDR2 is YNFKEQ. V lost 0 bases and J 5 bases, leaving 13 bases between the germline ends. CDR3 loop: CASSQEGLVQTEAFF. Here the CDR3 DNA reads TGTGCCAGCAGCCAAGAGGGACTCGTTCAAACTGAAGCTTTCTTT.

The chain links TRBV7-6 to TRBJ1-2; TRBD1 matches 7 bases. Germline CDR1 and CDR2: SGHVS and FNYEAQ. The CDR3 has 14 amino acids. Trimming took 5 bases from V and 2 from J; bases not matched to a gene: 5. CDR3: CASSRDSSNYGYTF. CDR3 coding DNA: TGTGCCAGCAGCCGGGACAGTTCAAACTATGGCTACACCTTC.

CDR3 loop: CASSLLPGVAAGTDTQYF. The CDR3 DNA is TGTGCCAGCAGTCTCCTACCGGGAGTAGCGGCTGGCACAGATACGCAGTATTTT. The chain carries TRBV28 and TRBJ2-3; D is perhaps TRBD2 (6 bases). Germline CDR1 and CDR2: MDHEN and SYDVKM. V lost 5 bases to trimming and J lost 1 base, with 22 bases between them. CDR3 length: 18 amino acids. Full variable domain (remainder filled in from reference TRBV28 and TRBJ2-3): DVKVTQSSRYLVKRTGEKVFLECVQDMDHENMFWYRQDPGLGLRLIYFSYDVKMKEKGDIPEGYSVSREKKERFSLILESASTNQTSMYLCASSLLPGVAAGTDTQYFGPGTRLTVL.

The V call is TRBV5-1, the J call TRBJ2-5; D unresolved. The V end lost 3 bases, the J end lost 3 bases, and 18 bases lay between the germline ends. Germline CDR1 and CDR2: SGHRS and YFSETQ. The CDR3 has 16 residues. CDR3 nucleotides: TGCGCCAGCAGCTCGCTTCTCTCAAAACGGGAAGAGACCCAGTACTTC. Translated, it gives CASSSLLSKREETQYF.

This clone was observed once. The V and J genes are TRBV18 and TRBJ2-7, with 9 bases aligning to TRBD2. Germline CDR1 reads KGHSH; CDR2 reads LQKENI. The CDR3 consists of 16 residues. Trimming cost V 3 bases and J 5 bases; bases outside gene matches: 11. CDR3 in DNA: TGTGCCAGCTCACCGATGAGCGGGAGGACGGGCAACGAGCAGTACTTC. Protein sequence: CASSPMSGRTGNEQYF.

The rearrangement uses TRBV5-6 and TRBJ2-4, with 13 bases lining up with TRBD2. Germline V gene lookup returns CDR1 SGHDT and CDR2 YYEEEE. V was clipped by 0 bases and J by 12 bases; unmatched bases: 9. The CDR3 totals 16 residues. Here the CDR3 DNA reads TGTGCCAGCAGCTTGGGGGCTGGGACTAGCGGGGTGAGTCAGTACTTC. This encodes CASSLGAGTSGVSQYF.

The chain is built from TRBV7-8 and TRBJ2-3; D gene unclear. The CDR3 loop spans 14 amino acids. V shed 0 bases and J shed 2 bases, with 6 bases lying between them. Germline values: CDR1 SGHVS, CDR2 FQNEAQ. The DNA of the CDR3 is TGTGCCAGCAGCTTAGCTCCGTCCACAGATACGCAGTATTTT. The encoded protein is CASSLAPSTDTQYF.

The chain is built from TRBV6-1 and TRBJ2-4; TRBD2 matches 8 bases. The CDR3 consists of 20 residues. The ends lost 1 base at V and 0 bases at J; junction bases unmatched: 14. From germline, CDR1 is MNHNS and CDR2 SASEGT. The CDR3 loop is CASSEEVGEIAGLAKNIQYF. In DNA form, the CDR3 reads TGTGCCAGCAGTGAAGAGGTAGGAGAAATAGCGGGATTAGCCAAAAACATTCAGTACTTC.

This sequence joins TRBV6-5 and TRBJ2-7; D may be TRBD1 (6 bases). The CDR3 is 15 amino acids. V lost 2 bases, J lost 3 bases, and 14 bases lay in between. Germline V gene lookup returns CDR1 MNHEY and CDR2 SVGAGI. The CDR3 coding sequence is TGTGCCAGCAGTTACGGGCAGGGGTGGGACTACGAGCAGTACTTC. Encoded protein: CASSYGQGWDYEQYF.

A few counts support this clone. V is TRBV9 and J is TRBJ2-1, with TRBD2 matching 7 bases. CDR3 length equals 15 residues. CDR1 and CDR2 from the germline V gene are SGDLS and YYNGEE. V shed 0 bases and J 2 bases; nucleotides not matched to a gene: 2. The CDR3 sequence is CASSVGGGAYNEQFF. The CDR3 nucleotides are TGTGCCAGCAGCGTAGGCGGGGGTGCCTACAATGAGCAGTTCTTC.

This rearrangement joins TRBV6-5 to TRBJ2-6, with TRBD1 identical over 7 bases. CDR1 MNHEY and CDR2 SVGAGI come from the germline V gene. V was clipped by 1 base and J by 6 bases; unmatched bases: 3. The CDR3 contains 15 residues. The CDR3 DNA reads TGTGCCAGCAGTTACTGGACAGGTTCGGCCAACGTCCTGACTTTC. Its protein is CASSYWTGSANVLTF.

The CDR3 region has the DNA TGTGCCAGCAGCTTAGAAGGGGCAGGGAAGGCGTATGGCTACACCTTC. Protein sequence: CASSLEGAGKAYGYTF. The genes are TRBV7-9 and TRBJ1-2; D might be TRBD1 (5 bases). Germline V gene data show CDR1 as SEHNR and CDR2 as FQNEAQ (reference sequence). The CDR3 is 16 residues long. Trimming took off 1 base at V and 5 bases at J, with 17 bases between the two ends.

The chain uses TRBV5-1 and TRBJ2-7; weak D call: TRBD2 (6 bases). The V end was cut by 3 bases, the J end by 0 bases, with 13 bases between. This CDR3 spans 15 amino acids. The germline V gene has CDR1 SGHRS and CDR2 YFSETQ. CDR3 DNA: TGCGCCAGCAGCTCTGGGGGGAAAAGCTCCTACGAGCAGTACTTC. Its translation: CASSSGGKSSYEQYF.